Here is one TCR beta chain with its context. These data come from a study of blood T cell repertoires in COVID-19. Study-wide background: The analysed material was cDNA or gDNA that came from T cells, B-cell-depleted T cells, or PBMCs.

Trimming took 6 bases from V and 1 from J; bases not matched to a gene: 10. Germline V gene data show CDR1 as SGHRS and CDR2 as YFSETQ. This CDR3 is built from 15 residues. Authors' data handling: It was from reference gene primer amplification that nucleated cell counts were estimated. Some clones are missing from TCRdb's copy, which holds only in-frame ones; the method was immunoSEQ multiplex PCR. That table gives V, J and clone size, and the DNA gave D and trimming. The data contain approximately 100,000 clones, approximately 84% of them singletons. This rearrangement joins TRBV5-1 to TRBJ2-7; TRBD1 aligns across 7 bases. The specimen sequenced was peripheral blood. The clonotype originates from a man in his 70s with acute or convalescent COVID-19. In nucleotides, the CDR3 is TGCGCCAGCACAGACGACAGGGCTAAGTCCTACGAGCAGTACTTC. Translating it yields CASTDDRAKSYEQYF.